These T cell receptor beta chains were read from a single sample in a study of shared clonotypes between healthy human individuals. Profiling relied on immunoSEQ multiplex PCR, and the TCRdb table lists in-frame clones only, not all of them. The data contain fewer than 2.5 million clones, 80% to 95% of them singletons. The specimen sequenced was naive CD4+ T cells from PBMCs. The receptor source for this set is a man younger than 35 in good health. Some clones in this sample may be carry-over from other donors' samples. The CDR3 runs from the conserved cysteine through the conserved F or W. D genes are given only for firm matches. Not all rows give a size; the values are once, few, many and, for expanded clones, a class.

d_call: TRBD2
j_call: TRBJ2-5
clone_size: .
v_call: TRBV4-2
cdr3_aa: CASSQPGLAGVQETQYF
cdr3_nt: TGTGCCAGCAGCCAACCAGGGTTAGCGGGAGTTCAAGAGACCCAGTACTTC

d_call: .
j_call: TRBJ2-7
clone_size: .
v_call: TRBV5-5
cdr3_aa: CASSLDPQPTVYEQYF
cdr3_nt: TGTGCCAGCAGCTTGGATCCGCAGCCCACCGTATACGAGCAGTACTTC

d_call: .
j_call: TRBJ1-2
clone_size: .
v_call: TRBV5-1
cdr3_aa: CASSLEVRSSGYTF
cdr3_nt: TGCGCCAGCAGCTTGGAGGTCAGGAGCTCTGGCTACACCTTC

d_call: .
j_call: TRBJ1-4
clone_size: once
v_call: TRBV27
cdr3_aa: CASGSRGVEKLFF
cdr3_nt: TGTGCCAGCGGTTCTCGGGGGGTTGAAAAACTGTTTTTT

d_call: TRBD1
j_call: TRBJ2-2
clone_size: .
v_call: TRBV9
cdr3_aa: CASSGRTGGTGELFF
cdr3_nt: TGTGCCAGCAGCGGAAGGACAGGGGGCACCGGGGAGCTGTTTTTT

d_call: .
j_call: TRBJ2-7
clone_size: .
v_call: TRBV5-4
cdr3_aa: CASSLGPNDYEQYF
cdr3_nt: TGTGCCAGCAGCTTGGGACCGAACGACTACGAGCAGTACTTC

d_call: .
j_call: TRBJ1-1
clone_size: .
v_call: TRBV29-1
cdr3_aa: CSVERSPGDTEAFF
cdr3_nt: TGCAGCGTTGAAAGGTCACCGGGGGACACTGAAGCTTTCTTT

d_call: .
j_call: TRBJ2-1
clone_size: .
v_call: TRBV28
cdr3_aa: CASSLPRKGDAYNEQFF
cdr3_nt: TGTGCCAGCAGTTTACCCCGGAAGGGCGACGCCTACAATGAGCAGTTCTTC

d_call: TRBD2
j_call: TRBJ2-2
clone_size: .
v_call: TRBV29-1
cdr3_aa: CSVAGLAGVRTGELFF
cdr3_nt: TGCAGCGTTGCGGGACTAGCGGGAGTACGGACCGGGGAGCTGTTTTTT

d_call: TRBD2
j_call: TRBJ2-1
clone_size: once
v_call: TRBV9
cdr3_aa: CASSVAEAGGPVSYNEQFF
cdr3_nt: TGTGCCAGCAGCGTAGCTGAAGCGGGAGGGCCCGTTTCCTACAATGAGCAGTTCTTC

d_call: TRBD1
j_call: TRBJ1-5
clone_size: .
v_call: TRBV9
cdr3_aa: CASSSQGGQPQHF
cdr3_nt: TGTGCCAGCAGTTCCCAGGGGGGTCAGCCCCAGCATTTT

d_call: .
j_call: TRBJ2-1
clone_size: .
v_call: TRBV5-5
cdr3_aa: CASSVVPTGNEQFF
cdr3_nt: TGTGCCAGCAGCGTTGTCCCGACGGGCAATGAGCAGTTCTTC

d_call: .
j_call: TRBJ2-7
clone_size: .
v_call: TRBV7-9
cdr3_aa: CASSPPRLRATYEQYF
cdr3_nt: TGTGCCAGCAGCCCACCCCGATTGCGGGCCACCTACGAGCAGTACTTC

d_call: TRBD2
j_call: TRBJ2-2
clone_size: .
v_call: TRBV4-1
cdr3_aa: CASSQDRTSGICRAGELFF
cdr3_nt: TGCGCCAGCAGCCAAGATAGGACTAGCGGGATTTGTAGAGCCGGGGAGCTGTTTTTT

d_call: .
j_call: TRBJ1-5
clone_size: .
v_call: TRBV4-2
cdr3_aa: CASSQATGGGQPQHF
cdr3_nt: TGTGCCAGCAGCCAAGCGACAGGCGGTGGTCAGCCCCAGCATTTT

d_call: .
j_call: TRBJ1-2
clone_size: .
v_call: TRBV2
cdr3_aa: CASSGQNYGYTF
cdr3_nt: TGTGCCAGCAGCGGGCAAAACTATGGCTACACCTTC